The T cell receptor (beta chain) under discussion was sequenced for a study of vaccination and CD4 T cells after COVID-19. Findings and limits, study-wide: Convalescent patients displayed a median 86.3% of reactive clones emerging only post-vaccination.

Treatment here: roughly 11-day PBMC culture with coronavirus spike peptide pools or control peptides (ViraFEST assay). ViraFEST relied on peptide pools to expand antigen-specific T cells; the TCRs were sequenced afterward. A word on this clonotype: No antigen is known for it.

Cultured CD4+ T-cell DNA underwent Oncomine TCR Beta short-read sequencing. TCRdb re-analysed the PCR reads in MiXCR, keeping a single row per CDR3 protein. In the table there are 8,500 to 13,000 distinct CDR3 sequences, about 46% of which are singletons. Material for sequencing was CD4+ T cells from blood, cultured in vitro. The clonotype originates from a human donor who had recovered from COVID-19.

This CDR3 is CASSVWGFNTPLHF. The DNA for the CDR3 is TGTGCCAGCAGCGTGTGGGGTTTCAATACACCCCTCCACTTT. V usage is TRBV11-2 and J usage is TRBJ1-6; D is uncertain. The length of the CDR3 is 14 residues. V was trimmed by 5 bases and J by 11 bases, leaving 16 bases between them. Germline CDR1 is SGHAT and CDR2 is FQNNGV.